These T cell receptor beta chains were read from a single sample in a study of low-dose radiotherapy and immunotherapy resistance in tumors. TCRdb recomputed calls from the reads with MiXCR, one row per CDR3 protein. The sample includes tens of thousands of distinct CDR3 sequences, roughly 19% seen only once; the top ten take 2.5% to 3%. This sample comprised PBMCs, obtained before treatment. These receptors came from a male donor with prostate cancer. Both conserved end residues are part of each CDR3. Each record gives: D gene, J gene, clone size, V gene, CDR3 DNA, CDR3 protein. D genes are given only for firm matches. Rows may omit the clone size; those that give it use once, few, many or a size class.

TRBD2 TRBJ2-3 many TRBV5-1 TGCGCCAGCAGCTTTGGTTCGGGGGGTGCAGATACGCAGTATTTT CASSFGSGGADTQYF
TRBD2 TRBJ2-1 many TRBV5-6 TGTGCCAGCAGCCAACTAGCGGGGTACAGGTACAATGAGCAGTTCTTC CASSQLAGYRYNEQFF
. TRBJ1-1 many TRBV5-6 TGTGCCAGCAGCTTTCAGGGAGGTTACACTGAAGCTTTCTTT CASSFQGGYTEAFF
. TRBJ1-5 . TRBV6-5 TGTGCCAGCAGTCCTGACTACAATCAGCCCCAGCATTTT CASSPDYNQPQHF
. TRBJ1-1 many TRBV20-1 TGCAGTGCTAGTAATTCAGGGGCGGGTGAAGCTTTCTTT CSASNSGAGEAFF
TRBD1 TRBJ1-5 many TRBV6-2/TRBV6-3 TGTGCCAGCAGTTACCCCCTATGGACAGGGGAGAATCAGCCCCAGCATTTT CASSYPLWTGENQPQHF
. TRBJ1-6 many TRBV4-2 TGTGCCAGCAGCCAAGATTGGGCCGGGGATTCACCCCTCCACTTT CASSQDWAGDSPLHF
TRBD2 TRBJ2-5 once TRBV7-6 TGTGCCAGCAGCTTCGGTAGCGGGGCAAAAGAGACCCAGTACTTC CASSFGSGAKETQYF
TRBD1 TRBJ2-5 many TRBV29-1 TGCAGCGATTCGACAGGGGGGAACGAGACCCAGTACTTC CSDSTGGNETQYF
. TRBJ2-3 many TRBV30 TGTGCCTGGAGTGTACTAGGAAGGATGGGGGCTAGCACAGATACGCAGTATTTT CAWSVLGRMGASTDTQYF
. TRBJ1-1 many TRBV6-5 TGTGCCAGCAGCCGATTCAGGGACACTGAAGCTTTCTTT CASSRFRDTEAFF
. TRBJ1-5 many TRBV7-9 TGTGCCAGCAGCCCTGAGGGGCGCGGGGACAATCAGCCCCAGCATTTT CASSPEGRGDNQPQHF
TRBD2 TRBJ2-3 many TRBV7-2 TGTGCCAGCAGCTTAGCGCCGGCGGGGGGTTCAGATACGCAGTATTTT CASSLAPAGGSDTQYF
. TRBJ2-7 many TRBV5-6 TGTGCCAGCAGCCCTAGGGGGGTACAGGGAAACTACGAGCAGTACTTC CASSPRGVQGNYEQYF
. TRBJ2-3 many TRBV3-1 TGTGCCAGCAGCCCACGGGGGGATACGCAGTATTTT CASSPRGDTQYF
TRBD1 TRBJ1-2 many TRBV7-9 TGTGCCAGCAGCCGAACAGGGGATGGAGGCTACACCTTC CASSRTGDGGYTF
. TRBJ1-6 many TRBV2 TGTGCCAGCAGTGAATTGGCGGCGAATTCACCCCTCCACTTT CASSELAANSPLHF
TRBD1 TRBJ2-3 many TRBV7-9 TGTGCCAGCAGCTCAGGGACAGGCACAGATACGCAGTATTTT CASSSGTGTDTQYF
. TRBJ1-1 many TRBV18 TGTGCCAGCTCACCTGTCACAGGGAACACTGAAGCTTTCTTT CASSPVTGNTEAFF
TRBD1 TRBJ2-1 many TRBV6-5 TGTGCCAGCAGGCCCGGGACAGGGGGATACAATGAGCAGTTCTTC CASRPGTGGYNEQFF
TRBD1 TRBJ1-6 many TRBV20-1 TGCAGTGCTAGAACAGGGGGAAATTCACCCCTCCACTTT CSARTGGNSPLHF
TRBD1 TRBJ2-7 many TRBV20-1 TGCAGTGCACCCGCCCCGGGACAGGTGTTCCACGAGCAGTACTTC CSAPAPGQVFHEQYF
. TRBJ2-3 many TRBV19 TGTGCCAGTAGTCTCGGACAGTATCGTAGGGATACGCAGTATTTT CASSLGQYRRDTQYF
. TRBJ2-3 many TRBV14 TGTGCCAGCAGCCAAGGTGGTAGGTGGGATACGCAGTATTTT CASSQGGRWDTQYF
. TRBJ2-6 many TRBV11-2 TGTGCCAGCAGCCGCCGGGGTACTGGGGCCAACGTCCTGACTTTC CASSRRGTGANVLTF
. TRBJ2-5 many TRBV30 TGTGCCTGGAACCGCCAAGCAGGGACCCAGTACTTC CAWNRQAGTQYF
TRBD1 TRBJ2-3 . TRBV2 TGTGCCAGCAGTGACAGGGGGCGCAGGAGCACAGATACGCAGTATTTT CASSDRGRRSTDTQYF
. TRBJ2-7 many TRBV6-2/TRBV6-3 TGTGCCAGCACAACGGACCCGGATTACGAGCAGTACTTC CASTTDPDYEQYF
. TRBJ2-3 many TRBV18 TGTGCCAGCTCACCACGGCTCAGGGAGCCCACAGATACGCAGTATTTT CASSPRLREPTDTQYF